This T cell receptor beta chain was identified during a study of blood T cell repertoires in COVID-19. Across the study: Specimens from acute and convalescent COVID-19 originated in the United States, Italy and Spain.

This clone was detected a few times. Sequencing used immunoSEQ multiplex PCR; TCRdb keeps in-frame clones, though not all of them. The data show 140,000 to 150,000 clones, 65% to 80% seen once. Sequenced sample: peripheral blood. This receptor was identified in a man between 60 and 70 years old with acute or convalescent COVID-19.

The CDR3 region has the DNA TGTGCCAGCAGTTTACTTGGTTACGAGAGCACCGGGGAGCTGTTTTTT. Translated, it gives CASSLLGYESTGELFF. This sequence joins TRBV27 and TRBJ2-2; D gene uncertain. CDR3 length: 16 residues. Between the trimmed V and J ends, which lost 2 bases and 4 bases, there was a span of 14 bases. Germline CDR1 and CDR2: MNHEY and SMNVEV (reference sequence).